The clone carrying this T cell receptor (beta chain) has just one count. Its antigen is still unknown. The data are from a study of OX40 agonist ivuxolimab in advanced cancers. Study-wide findings and caveats: Relatively little clonal expansion, among the lowest observed, appeared in partial responders at 0.1-3.0 mg/kg. Averaged across samples, CD8+ T cells carried more expanded clones than CD4+ did. Antigen specificity remained undetermined for the expanded peripheral T cells.

Here immunoSEQ multiplex PCR was the method, and the copy in TCRdb shows in-frame clones only, minus some. The table has about 110,000 clones, 85% to 95% seen once; the top ten hold 1% to 1.5%. CDR3 length: 11 residues. The sample here was CD4+ or CD8+ T cells sorted from blood, taken in a trial of the OX40 agonist ivuxolimab. This clonotype was sampled from an adult with an advanced solid tumor such as melanoma, head and neck, liver or kidney cancer. The chain links TRBV21-1 to TRBJ2-1; the table's D call of TRBD1 was not tested on the DNA. TRBV21-1 is reported as a pseudogene. CDR3 amino acids: CASSNWPGKFF. Written as DNA, the CDR3 is TGTGCCAGCAGCAATTGGCCAGGGAAGTTCTTC.